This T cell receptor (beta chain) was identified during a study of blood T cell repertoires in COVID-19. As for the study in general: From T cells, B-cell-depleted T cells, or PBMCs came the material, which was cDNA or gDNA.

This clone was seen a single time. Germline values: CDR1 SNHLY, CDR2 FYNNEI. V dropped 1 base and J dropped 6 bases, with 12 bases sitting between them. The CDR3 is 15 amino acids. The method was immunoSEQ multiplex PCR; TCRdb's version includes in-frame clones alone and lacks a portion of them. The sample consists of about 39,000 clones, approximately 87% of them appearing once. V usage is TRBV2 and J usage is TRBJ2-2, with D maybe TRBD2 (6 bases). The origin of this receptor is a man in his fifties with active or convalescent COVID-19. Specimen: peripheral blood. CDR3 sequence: CASSEVGGSPGELFF. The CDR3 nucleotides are TGTGCCAGCAGTGAAGTGGGGGGAAGCCCCGGGGAGCTGTTTTTT.